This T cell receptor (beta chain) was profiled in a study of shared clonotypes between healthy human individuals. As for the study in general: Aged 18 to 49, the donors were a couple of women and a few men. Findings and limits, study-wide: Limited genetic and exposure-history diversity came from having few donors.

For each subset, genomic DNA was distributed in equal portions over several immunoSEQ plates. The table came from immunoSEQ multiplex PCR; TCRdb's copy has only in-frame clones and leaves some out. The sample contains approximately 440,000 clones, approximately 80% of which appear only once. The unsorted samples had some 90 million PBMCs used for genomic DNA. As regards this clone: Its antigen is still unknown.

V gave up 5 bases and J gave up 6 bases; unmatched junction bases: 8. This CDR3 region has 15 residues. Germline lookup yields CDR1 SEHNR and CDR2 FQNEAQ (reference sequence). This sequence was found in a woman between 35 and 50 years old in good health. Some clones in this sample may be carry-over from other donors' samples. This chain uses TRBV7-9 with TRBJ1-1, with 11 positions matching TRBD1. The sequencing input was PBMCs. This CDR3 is CASSRPGTGGPEAFF. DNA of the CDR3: TGTGCCAGCAGCCGGCCCGGGACAGGGGGACCTGAAGCTTTCTTT. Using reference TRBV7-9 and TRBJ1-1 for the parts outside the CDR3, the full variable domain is DTGVSQNPRHKITKRGQNVTFRCDPISEHNRLYWYRQTLGQGPEFLTYFQNEAQLEKSRLLSDRFSAERPKGSFSTLEIQRTEQGDSAMYLCASSRPGTGGPEAFFGQGTRLTVV.